This TCR delta chain was documented in a study of γδ T cells in repeated Plasmodium falciparum infection (dated by TCRdb to the early 2020s). Study-wide context: In the natural-infection arm, Malian children exposed to intense seasonal malaria transmission were enrolled and compared against age and gender matched Australian children. A few malaria-naive U.S. adults underwent four controlled human malaria infections by bites from P. falciparum NF54-infected Anopheles stephensi mosquitoes over 644 days. Samples from controlled-infection subjects were taken at baseline, right before selected infections, and 21 days after each infection. Malian gammadelta TCR repertoires were analysed cross-sectionally during no-transmission periods and were analysed longitudinally across acute febrile malaria episodes. The study examined how repeated Plasmodium falciparum infection shapes the human gammadelta T cell repertoire, using natural infection in Mali and controlled human malaria infection. General findings and caveats noted by the study authors: Compared with Australian children, Malian children appeared to have Vdelta2-negative gammadelta TCR repertoires that were more clonally expanded, less diverse and less shared. A highly stable polyclonal repertoire over time and infection, with many inter-individual overlapping TCRgamma sequences, was shown by Vgamma9/Vdelta2+ TCR repertoires. The Malian cohort was drawn from a small rural village made up mostly of one ethnic group, which limits generalizability. The controlled-infection cohort was small, limiting analysis of inter-individual variability in gammadelta T cell responses. Repeated controlled infections appeared to drive waves of new clonotype selection in Vdelta2-negative, largely Vdelta1+, gammadelta TCR repertoires.

Libraries were prepared through multiplex PCR. Sequencing took place on an Illumina MiSeq. Each sorted gammadelta T cell sample was sequenced for both the TCR gamma (TRG) and TCR delta (TRD) chains. In the authors' own workflow: Clonotype tree plots, accumulated frequency of the top 20 clonotypes, diversity index (DI) and D75 metrics were included in the repertoire analyses. For TCRdb, the public reads were processed anew by CATT, and duplicate DNA sequences were folded into one row. The V and J calls were not made by the authors but by TCRdb's processing. The sample profile shows about 57,000 delta-chain clones; 1.7% of them were found once. In total, the top ten clones hold about 15% of the sample. Including cysteine and phenylalanine, the CDR3 has 20 amino acids. CDR3 DNA is the only sequence kept; it has 60 bases, read in frame from the first base. Relative to germline, V is missing 5 bases and J is missing 0 bases, with 21 bases of the junction outside any gene match. The germline V gene (reference sequence) specifies TVYSNPD as CDR1 and GDNSRS as CDR2.

For bulk TCR repertoire analysis, Vgamma9/Vdelta2+ and Vdelta2-negative gammadelta T cell populations were isolated by flow sorting from peripheral blood mononuclear cells. This clone was detected ten times or more. The antigen it binds to is not known. One base away there is no much larger clone; base qualities are not given. Other DNA sequences in this sample translate to the same CDR3. The chain joins TRDV3 to TRDJ1; TRDD3 fits 13 bases in the junction. This sequence was found in a pool of human donors (malaria-infected and uninfected, not separated). The sequenced sample was gamma-delta T cells from blood. The CDR3 reads CAQIPSYGYWGIRNTDKLIF. The DNA sequence is TGTGCCCAAATCCCTTCCTACGGGTACTGGGGGATACGGAACACCGATAAACTCATCTTT.